A selection of T cell receptor beta chains follows, all from one sample in a study of technical replicates of blood from a few donors. Data came from immunoSEQ multiplex PCR; TCRdb stores just in-frame clones and leaves some out. Among 70,000 to 75,000 clones listed, 95% were seen once. Sequencing used T cells isolated from PBMCs. These receptors were collected from a human donor in good health. The CDR3 runs from the conserved cysteine through the conserved F or W. A D gene is named only where the DNA matches it firmly. Size is omitted from some rows. Given values are once, few, many or a class for expanded clones.

D gene: TRBD2; V gene: TRBV6-5; clone size: -; CDR3 protein: CASSYSSSGGYNEQFF
D gene: TRBD1; V gene: TRBV19; clone size: -; CDR3 protein: CASSVDRGYGYTF
D gene: -; V gene: TRBV7-2; clone size: -; CDR3 protein: CASSFRGEGGELFF
D gene: -; V gene: TRBV7-9; clone size: -; CDR3 protein: CASSLALGGSGNTIYF
D gene: TRBD2; V gene: TRBV4-1; clone size: -; CDR3 protein: CASSQSWTSGFNEQFF
D gene: TRBD1; V gene: TRBV27; clone size: -; CDR3 protein: CASRPSGDRIYYGYTF
D gene: TRBD2; V gene: TRBV7-6; clone size: once; CDR3 protein: CASSWTSGGAVGELFF
D gene: -; V gene: TRBV6-1; clone size: once; CDR3 protein: CASSPQGNNQPQHF
D gene: -; V gene: TRBV11-3; clone size: -; CDR3 protein: CASRRSRGRDEQYF
D gene: TRBD1; V gene: TRBV5-1; clone size: few; CDR3 protein: CASRNGWDRMNTEAFF
D gene: TRBD1; V gene: TRBV7-2; clone size: -; CDR3 protein: CASSWDSSTDTQYF
D gene: -; V gene: TRBV13; clone size: -; CDR3 protein: CASSFLDADTQYF
D gene: TRBD2; V gene: TRBV4-2; clone size: -; CDR3 protein: CASSQDLGGSGRDTQYF
D gene: TRBD1; V gene: TRBV2; clone size: -; CDR3 protein: CASTEQGARGYTF
D gene: -; V gene: TRBV28; clone size: -; CDR3 protein: CASRNQEGRDTQYF
D gene: -; V gene: TRBV2; clone size: -; CDR3 protein: CASSEESDTEAFF
D gene: TRBD2; V gene: TRBV15; clone size: -; CDR3 protein: CATSRGTSGRARGYNEQFF
D gene: TRBD1; V gene: TRBV5-8; clone size: once; CDR3 protein: CASSFGGGEQLFF
D gene: TRBD2; V gene: TRBV7-9; clone size: -; CDR3 protein: CASSLGGGYEQYF
D gene: -; V gene: TRBV13; clone size: -; CDR3 protein: CASRRGSKAQKLFF
D gene: -; V gene: TRBV15; clone size: -; CDR3 protein: CATSRDLQPQHF
D gene: TRBD1; V gene: TRBV11-2; clone size: -; CDR3 protein: CASSLGQFLPQHF
D gene: -; V gene: TRBV27; clone size: -; CDR3 protein: CASSPQGSSYEQYF
D gene: TRBD2; V gene: TRBV5-1; clone size: -; CDR3 protein: CASSLAGTNAYEQYF
D gene: -; V gene: TRBV19; clone size: -; CDR3 protein: CASSIGWAGTSYEQYF
D gene: -; V gene: TRBV6-1; clone size: -; CDR3 protein: CASSEERNQPQHF
D gene: -; V gene: TRBV5-6; clone size: -; CDR3 protein: CASSLWGGSYSNQPQHF
D gene: TRBD1; V gene: TRBV6-5; clone size: -; CDR3 protein: CASRDRYSLYGYTF
D gene: TRBD1; V gene: TRBV4-1; clone size: -; CDR3 protein: CASSPADREWETQYF
D gene: TRBD1; V gene: TRBV27; clone size: -; CDR3 protein: CASSPRTGPMNTEAFF
D gene: TRBD2; V gene: TRBV4-1; clone size: -; CDR3 protein: CASSQEARTSGGAGWETQYF
D gene: TRBD1; V gene: TRBV5-1; clone size: once; CDR3 protein: CASSLRDRVTGYTF
D gene: -; V gene: TRBV4-1; clone size: -; CDR3 protein: CASSQVGSLAPNEQYF
D gene: TRBD1; V gene: TRBV9; clone size: -; CDR3 protein: CASSPQGNYGYTF
D gene: TRBD1; V gene: TRBV6-6; clone size: -; CDR3 protein: CASSGSDRAGEQFF
D gene: -; V gene: TRBV18; clone size: -; CDR3 protein: CASSPLRGNEKLFF
D gene: -; V gene: TRBV5-1; clone size: once; CDR3 protein: CASSGNARETGELFF
D gene: -; V gene: TRBV6-1; clone size: -; CDR3 protein: CASSPGVYSGNTIYF
D gene: TRBD1; V gene: TRBV30; clone size: -; CDR3 protein: CAWNRQGASGNSPLHF
D gene: TRBD1; V gene: TRBV28; clone size: -; CDR3 protein: CASITLFGQGGTEAFF
D gene: -; V gene: TRBV5-5; clone size: once; CDR3 protein: CASSLSGAYTEAFF
D gene: -; V gene: TRBV6-4; clone size: -; CDR3 protein: CASSVVSGTSYGYTF
D gene: TRBD2; V gene: TRBV5-1; clone size: -; CDR3 protein: CASSLGTSGNYEQYF
D gene: TRBD1; V gene: TRBV6-6; clone size: -; CDR3 protein: CASSYRTGYEQYF
D gene: -; V gene: TRBV7-9; clone size: -; CDR3 protein: CASSPGIRYNEQFF
D gene: TRBD1; V gene: TRBV6-1; clone size: -; CDR3 protein: CASSARTGPNQPQHF
D gene: -; V gene: TRBV7-9; clone size: -; CDR3 protein: CASSLERTFNEQFF
D gene: -; V gene: TRBV9; clone size: -; CDR3 protein: CASSVAGVRNEQFF
D gene: -; V gene: TRBV4-1; clone size: -; CDR3 protein: CASSQDAAGFYGYTF
D gene: -; V gene: TRBV14; clone size: -; CDR3 protein: CASSQLGSSYEQYF
D gene: TRBD2; V gene: TRBV2; clone size: -; CDR3 protein: CASCIAGYQETQYF
D gene: -; V gene: TRBV28; clone size: -; CDR3 protein: CASSSGGDTQYF
D gene: -; V gene: TRBV6-1; clone size: once; CDR3 protein: CASTLERSYNSPLHF
D gene: -; V gene: TRBV10-1; clone size: -; CDR3 protein: CASGRGSGTDTQYF
D gene: -; V gene: TRBV5-8; clone size: -; CDR3 protein: CASSLRDTYEQYF
D gene: -; V gene: TRBV27; clone size: -; CDR3 protein: CASRGSTVYSYNSPLHF
D gene: TRBD1; V gene: TRBV29-1; clone size: -; CDR3 protein: CSVARGSNQPQHF